The clone carrying this T cell receptor (beta chain) was detected only a few times. RNA, once extracted, was reverse transcribed into cDNA for use as the sequencing template. Assay used: immunoSEQ multiplex PCR; TCRdb lists only in-frame clones, some missing. The sample lists some 180,000 clones, 53% occurring once. Trimming stripped 2 bases from V and 0 bases from J, with 8 bases between. Germline CDR1 LGHNT, CDR2 FRNRAP. The CDR3 is made up of 16 amino acids. The treatment: oral pan-JAK inhibitor, 5-10 mg twice daily. These data are taken from a study of CD8+ T cells in alopecia areata. This TCR was sampled from a human donor with alopecia areata. The chain has TRBV12-5 and TRBJ2-6; D not certain. Sample: CD8+ T cells sorted from blood, taken at week 24, from a patient treated with tofacitinib. DNA of the CDR3: TGTGCTAGTGGTTTGAATATCGGCTCTGGGGCCAACGTCCTGACTTTC. It codes for CASGLNIGSGANVLTF. The whole variable domain, filled in from reference TRBV12-5 and TRBJ2-6, reads DARVTQTPRHKVTEMGQEVTMRCQPILGHNTVFWYRQTMMQGLELLAYFRNRAPLDDSGMPKDRFSAEMPDATLATLKIQPSEPRDSAVYFCASGLNIGSGANVLTFGAGSRLTVL.